The present T cell receptor beta chain was sequenced within a study of identifying expanded T cells in peripheral blood. Broader study findings: Two-week clone count variance significantly increased as total template count grew. Differentially abundant clones: about 1.2 between replicates, about 15 at two to three weeks, less than 20 at four.

To note about this clone: Its antigen is not identified.

Collection occurred without any documented infections or immune events in donors. Germline V gives CDR1 SNHLY, CDR2 FYNNEI. The CDR3 extends over 12 amino acids. V lost 6 bases to trimming and J lost 2 bases, with 7 bases between them. Sequencing used immunoSEQ multiplex PCR; TCRdb keeps in-frame clones, though not all of them. This sample has about 100,000 clones, with more than 70% found just once. Sequencing used blood. This chain links TRBV2 with TRBJ1-1; no clear D gene. This clonotype was obtained from a person between 18 and 75 years old in good health. The CDR3 spells CASRMANTEAFF. CDR3 DNA sequence: TGTGCCAGCAGGATGGCCAACACTGAAGCTTTCTTT.